This T cell receptor beta chain derives from a study of PD-L1 blockade in urothelial cancer. Study-wide results and limits: Durable-benefit patients had greater expansion of tumor-associated blood clones at 3 weeks.

In the case of this clone: Antigen: not known.

The time point: peripheral blood 6 weeks after treatment start. The CDR3 has 17 residues. V shed 0 bases, J shed 2 bases, and the junction held 9 bases outside the gene matches. Germline V gives CDR1 LNHNV, CDR2 YYDKDF (reference sequence). Each PCR contained spiked-in synthetic TCR analog templates. Produced via immunoSEQ multiplex PCR; TCRdb's table is partial and in-frame only. The repertoire includes nearly 45,000 clones, roughly four fifths of them detected once, and 13% sits in the top ten. The J gene is TRBJ2-7, the V gene TRBV15, with 8 nucleotides matching TRBD1. Sample: PBMCs, taken around atezolizumab (anti-PD-L1) treatment. This sequence originates from a man aged 60 to 69 with urothelial cancer. CDR3 sequence reads: CATSRDPLGTGTYEQYF. The DNA of the CDR3 is TGTGCCACCAGCAGAGACCCACTCGGGACAGGAACCTACGAGCAGTACTTC.